This T cell receptor beta chain is from a study of T-cell reconstitution after alpha-beta-depleted transplantation in children. This clonotype was found many times. Trimming pared 6 bases from V and 3 bases from J, leaving 12 bases between. Per the germline V gene, CDR1 is ENHRY and CDR2 is SYGVKD. CDR3 length equals 13 residues. Construction of the TCRbeta library involved unique molecular identifiers. Using its own MiXCR run on the PCR reads, TCRdb lists one record per CDR3 protein. This sample carries 550,000 to 800,000 distinct CDR3 sequences, about 12% of them seen once, and the ten largest clones take 0.79%.

This TCR came from a girl aged 2 to 9 with congenital amegakaryocytic thrombocytopenia, due to receive a stem cell transplant. V usage is TRBV10-3 and J usage is TRBJ2-7; maybe TRBD1 (5 bases). The sample here was PBMCs, taken before TCRalphabeta/CD19-depleted stem cell transplant. CDR3 DNA: TGTGCCATCAGGACAGCCGAACACTACGAGCAGTACTTC. It encodes CAIRTAEHYEQYF.